The clone carrying this T cell receptor beta chain was found many times. This entry comes from a study of regulatory T cells in long-lasting Graves disease. Across the study: Under 3 months of antithyroid drugs had been taken by newly diagnosed Graves' patients.

Time point here: newly diagnosed GD, antithyroid drugs for less than 3 months. Extracted RNA from PBMCs served as the source of the TCR library. Researchers made TCR beta libraries by using iRepertoire HTBI primers and running Arm-PCR on CDR3 regions. TCRdb reprocessed the multiplex PCR reads with MiXCR, giving one entry per CDR3 protein. The data hold 400,000 to 500,000 distinct CDR3 sequences, with around 16% observed a single time. Germline trimming cut 10 bases from V and 0 bases from J; bases unmatched to any gene: 6. Per germline, CDR1 SNHLY and CDR2 FYNNEI. The CDR3 totals 14 residues. This sample also appeared in a second study, on T cells in Graves' hyperthyroidism and ophthalmopathy. Per that study: First-round RT-PCR targeting the TCR CDR3 was performed with the HTBI primer set. Most thyroid clonotypes that were expanded above 0.001 also turned up in blood.

This clonotype originated in a woman in her 40s with Graves disease. Sequencing was performed on peripheral blood mononuclear cells (PBMCs), taken at new diagnosis, from a patient treated with antithyroid drugs. The J gene is TRBJ2-1, the V gene TRBV2; TRBD1 matches at 7 bases. This chain's CDR3 is CATQGQSSYNEQFF. In DNA, the CDR3 is TGTGCCACCCAGGGACAGAGCTCCTACAATGAGCAGTTCTTC.